These 9 T cell receptor beta chains originate from one sample sequenced in a study of blood T cells in healthy people across ages. The second PCR ran roughly 6 to 11 cycles with a sample-barcoded 5' primer and J-beta primers. TCRdb fed the 5' RACE reads into MiXCR, producing one record per CDR3 protein. The sample lists around 1,900,000 distinct CDR3 sequences, approximately 39% occurring once. Sequenced input: blood. Source of these receptors: a human donor in good health.

The genes are TRBV6-5 and TRBJ2-7; D gene ambiguous. The germline V gene has CDR1 MNHEY and CDR2 SVGAGI. The V end was cut by 5 bases, the J end by 0 bases, with 11 bases between. There are 14 residues in the CDR3. The CDR3 is CASSLGVRSYEQYF. The DNA of the CDR3 is TGTGCCAGCAGTCTTGGGGTGCGCTCCTACGAGCAGTACTTC.

The CDR3 coding sequence is TGTGCCAGCAGCCCCCTGGGGGGGGACACCTACGAGCAGTACTTC. This sequence encodes CASSPLGGDTYEQYF. The chain carries TRBV25-1 and TRBJ2-7; tentative D call: TRBD2 (7 bases). The V and J ends lost 6 bases and 2 bases respectively, with 17 bases between them. CDR3 length: 15 amino acids. Germline-derived CDR1 and CDR2 are MGHDK and SYGVNS.

This chain uses TRBV24-1 with TRBJ1-1, with 7 bases lining up with TRBD1. Germline V gene sequence: CDR1 KGHDR, CDR2 SFDVKD. V lost 7 bases to trimming and J lost 3 bases; unmatched junction nucleotides: 7. The CDR3 runs to 14 residues. The CDR3 reads CATSVTGDDTEAFF. DNA for the CDR3: TGTGCCACCAGCGTTACAGGGGATGACACTGAAGCTTTCTTT.

As concerns this clonotype: The junction departs from germline at one end; a sequencing error may be responsible. The gene calls are TRBV28 and TRBJ2-1, with D tentatively TRBD2 (6 bases). The CDR3 runs 16 residues. Per germline, CDR1 MDHEN and CDR2 SYDVKM. The CDR3 loop reads CARSNAGLSSYNEQFF. CDR3 nucleotide sequence: TGTGCCCGCAGTAACGCAGGACTAAGCTCCTACAATGAGCAGTTCTTC.

The chain joins TRBV4-3 to TRBJ1-5, with D hard to call. The CDR3 is made up of 15 amino acids. Trimming took 0 bases from V and 3 from J, leaving 9 bases between them. Germline V gene lookup returns CDR1 LGHNA and CDR2 YSLEER. Written as DNA, the CDR3 is TGCGCCAGCAGCCAAGACGGGATCCCCAATCAGCCCCAGCATTTT. This sequence encodes CASSQDGIPNQPQHF.

This clonotype has a handful of counts. With a much larger clone just one base away, this may be a read error. V gene TRBV4-2 combines with J gene TRBJ2-1; D is possibly TRBD1 (5 bases). V dropped 0 bases and J dropped 9 bases, with 18 bases sitting between them. The CDR3 is made up of 16 amino acids. Germline values: CDR1 LGHNA, CDR2 YNFKEQ. CDR3 DNA: TGTGCCAGCAGCCAAGAGATGGTAAATGGGGCGATTGAGCAGTTCTTC. It codes for CASSQEMVNGAIEQFF.

For this clonotype: The junction does not match germline at one end; this may be a read error. V usage is TRBV3-1 and J usage is TRBJ2-3; D not resolved. The germline CDR1 and CDR2 sequences are LGHDT and YNNKEL (reference sequence). This CDR3 contains 14 residues. DNA of the CDR3: TGTGCCAGCAGCCTCACTAATTTCCCAGATACGCAGTGTTTT. Translating gives CASSLTNFPDTQCF.

The rearrangement links TRBV7-3 to TRBJ1-1; 8 bases are a match to TRBD1. This CDR3 is 16 amino acids long. J lost 3 bases, V lost 5 bases, and 11 bases had no gene match. Germline V gene lookup returns CDR1 SGHTA and CDR2 FQGTGA. CDR3 loop: CASSHAVHRGDTEAFF. CDR3 nucleotides: TGTGCCAGCAGCCACGCGGTACACAGGGGGGACACTGAAGCTTTCTTT.

The chain carries TRBV5-6 and TRBJ1-6, with D unclear. Germline assignment: CDR1 SGHDT and CDR2 YYEEEE. Trimming cost V 1 base and J 9 bases, with 11 bases left between them. The CDR3 runs 14 residues. The CDR3 DNA sequence: TGTGCCAGCAGCTTGTTTGCCAGACCTTCACCCCTCCACTTT. As protein: CASSLFARPSPLHF. The variable domain in full, completed from reference TRBV5-6 and TRBJ1-6, reads DAGVTQSPTHLIKTRGQQVTLRCSPKSGHDTVSWYQQALGQGPQFIFQYYEEEERQRGNFPDRFSGHQFPNYSSELNVNALLLGDSALYLCASSLFARPSPLHFGNGTRLTVT.